Sequencing of this T cell receptor beta chain was carried out in a study of T-cell memory formation after mild COVID-19. Findings of the study overall: Mainly CM and EM harbored the contracting CD4+ clones; mainly EMRA harbored the CD8+ ones. Day 15 to 85 contracting clones showed balanced CD4/CD8; later expanders leaned CD4+. There were some responding clones in pre-infection memory, which suggested that cross-reactive memory had joined.

5'RACE with constant-segment primers yielded barcoded, UMI-tagged TCR alpha and TCR beta cDNA libraries. In TCRdb, the 5' RACE reads were re-called with MiXCR into one record per CDR3 protein. Seen here are over 60,000 distinct CDR3 sequences, over 15% observed once, and the top ten hold 30% to 35%. The J segment lost 7 bases and the V segment lost 5 bases, leaving 6 bases of the junction unmatched. The germline CDR1 and CDR2 sequences are MGHRA and YSYEKL. The CDR3 length is 14 residues. This clonotype was observed at least ten times. Its antigen remains unknown. V is TRBV4-1 and J is TRBJ2-2; 8 bases fit TRBD2. The sample taken for sequencing was PBMCs or a T cell subset sorted from them (not recorded which). This clonotype was sampled from an adult woman who had mild COVID-19 (a few samples of this study predate the infection). Cell type and time point are not known. As DNA, the CDR3 is TGCGCCAGCAGCTACGGGGGGGCAATCGGGGAGCTGTTTTTT. Encoded protein: CASSYGGAIGELFF.